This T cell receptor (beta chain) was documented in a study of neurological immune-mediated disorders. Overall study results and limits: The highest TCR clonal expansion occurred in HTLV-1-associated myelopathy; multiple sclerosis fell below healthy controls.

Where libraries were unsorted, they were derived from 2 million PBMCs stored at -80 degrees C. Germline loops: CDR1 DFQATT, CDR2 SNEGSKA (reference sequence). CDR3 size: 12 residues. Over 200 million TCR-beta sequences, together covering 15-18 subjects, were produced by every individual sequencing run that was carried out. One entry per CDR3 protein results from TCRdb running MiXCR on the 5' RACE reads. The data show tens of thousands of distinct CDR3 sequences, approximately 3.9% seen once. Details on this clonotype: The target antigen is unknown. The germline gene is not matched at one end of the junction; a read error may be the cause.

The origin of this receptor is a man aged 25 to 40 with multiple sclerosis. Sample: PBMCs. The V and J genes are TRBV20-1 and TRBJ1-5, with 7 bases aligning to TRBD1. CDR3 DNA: TGCAGTGTTCACAGGGGCAATCAGCCCCAGAATTTT. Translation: CSVHRGNQPQNF.